A selection of T cell receptor beta chains follows, all from one sample in a study of cytomegalovirus exposure and HLA in healthy donors. Sequencing was performed with immunoSEQ multiplex PCR; in TCRdb, only in-frame clones are kept and a portion is missing. The sample lists approximately 120,000 clones; roughly three quarters were seen once. Material: PBMCs. These receptors all come from a woman aged 45-60 years in good health and CMV-seropositive. The CDR3 runs from the conserved cysteine through the conserved F or W. A D gene is named only where the DNA matches it firmly. Clone size is stated in some rows and not others, as once, few, many or a class when expanded.

>.|TRBJ1-1|TRBV7-3|.
CASSLTPGGATEAFF
TGTGCCAGCAGCCTAACCCCCGGGGGAGCCACTGAAGCTTTCTTT
>.|TRBJ1-2|TRBV13|.
CASSLGTGDYGYTF
TGTGCCAGCAGCTTAGGGACAGGCGACTATGGCTACACCTTC
>.|TRBJ1-5|TRBV25-1|few
CASSGSGLQPQHF
TGTGCCAGCAGTGGTTCTGGGCTTCAGCCCCAGCATTTT
>TRBD2|TRBJ2-7|TRBV28|.
CASSLVYSGSLHEQYF
TGTGCCAGCAGTTTGGTCTATAGCGGGAGTCTCCACGAGCAGTACTTC
>TRBD2|TRBJ2-7|TRBV5-4|.
CASSLGTSGSIYEQYF
TGTGCCAGCAGCTTGGGAACTAGCGGGAGTATATACGAGCAGTACTTC
>TRBD2|TRBJ2-5|TRBV5-4|.
CASSRGLAGSQETQYF
TGTGCCAGCAGCCGTGGACTAGCGGGAAGCCAAGAGACCCAGTACTTC
>.|TRBJ2-3|TRBV19|.
CASSIGEASTDTQYF
TGTGCCAGTAGTATAGGTGAGGCCAGCACAGATACGCAGTATTTT
>TRBD1|TRBJ2-5|TRBV5-4|.
CASSLGGTEETQYF
TGTGCCAGCAGCTTGGGGGGGACAGAAGAGACCCAGTACTTC
>.|TRBJ1-4|TRBV5-1|.
CASSLGDTATNEKLFF
TGCGCCAGCAGCTTGGGGGACACTGCAACTAATGAAAAACTGTTTTTT
>.|TRBJ2-3|TRBV6-5|.
CASSPTRVDTQYF
TGTGCCAGCAGTCCTACCCGGGTGGATACGCAGTATTTT
>TRBD1|TRBJ1-1|TRBV11-3|.
CASSQGQGAEAFF
TGTGCCAGCAGCCAGGGACAGGGGGCTGAAGCTTTCTTT
>TRBD2|TRBJ2-1|TRBV5-1|few
CASSLMAGDNEQFF
TGCGCCAGCAGCTTAATGGCGGGGGACAATGAGCAGTTCTTC
>.|TRBJ1-5|TRBV2|.
CASSEDGAGVQPQHF
TGTGCCAGCAGTGAAGATGGGGCAGGGGTTCAGCCCCAGCATTTT
>.|TRBJ2-1|TRBV6-4|.
CASSDRQATEQFF
TGTGCCAGCAGTGACAGGCAGGCCACTGAGCAGTTCTTC
>.|TRBJ2-3|TRBV7-2|.
CASSLGAAAVGTDTQYF
TGTGCCAGCAGCTTAGGTGCGGCGGCCGTTGGCACAGATACGCAGTATTTT
>.|TRBJ2-5|TRBV2|.
CASSASSRETQYF
TGTGCCAGCAGTGCCTCTAGCCGAGAGACCCAGTACTTC
>TRBD1|TRBJ2-5|TRBV6-1|.
CASKGAPQETQYF
TGTGCCAGCAAGGGGGCCCCCCAAGAGACCCAGTACTTC
>.|TRBJ1-4|TRBV19|.
CASRSKPGEKLFF
TGTGCCAGTAGGAGCAAGCCAGGTGAAAAACTGTTTTTT
>.|TRBJ2-2|TRBV5-1|.
CASSRGGTNTGELFF
TGCGCCAGCAGCCGTGGAGGGACGAACACCGGGGAGCTGTTTTTT
>TRBD1|TRBJ1-1|TRBV5-1|.
CASSLVGTGGVTEAFF
TGCGCCAGCAGCTTGGTTGGGACAGGGGGAGTCACTGAAGCTTTCTTT
>TRBD1|TRBJ2-7|TRBV7-6|.
CASSLAAYRGRIEEQYF
TGTGCCAGCAGCTTAGCCGCTTATAGGGGGCGGATTGAAGAGCAGTACTTC
>.|TRBJ2-2|TRBV18|.
CASSPQGAVTGELFF
TGTGCCAGCTCACCACAAGGGGCTGTAACCGGGGAGCTGTTTTTT
>.|TRBJ2-5|TRBV5-1|.
CASSLEGRGQETQYF
TGCGCCAGCAGCTTGGAGGGCAGGGGCCAAGAGACCCAGTACTTC
>TRBD1|TRBJ2-5|TRBV5-1|.
CASSQGTGLETQYF
TGCGCCAGCAGCCAGGGGACAGGGTTGGAGACCCAGTACTTC
>TRBD2|TRBJ2-3|TRBV5-1|once
CASRRRAGDPDTQYF
TGCGCCAGCAGGCGACGGGCGGGAGATCCAGATACGCAGTATTTT
>.|TRBJ1-5|TRBV5-1|.
CASKSLASSDTQHF
TGCGCCAGCAAGTCACTAGCTTCGTCAGATACGCAGCATTTT
>TRBD2|TRBJ2-2|TRBV19|.
CASSIGRLAGGPNTGELFF
TGTGCCAGTAGTATAGGCAGACTAGCGGGGGGGCCGAACACCGGGGAGCTGTTTTTT
>.|TRBJ2-7|TRBV27|.
CASSARREVAYEQYF
TGTGCCAGCAGTGCTCGGAGGGAAGTCGCCTACGAGCAGTACTTC
>.|TRBJ2-2|TRBV5-4|.
CASSLAGKGANTGELFF
TGTGCCAGCAGCTTGGCAGGGAAGGGGGCGAACACCGGGGAGCTGTTTTTT
>TRBD1|TRBJ2-1|TRBV4-3|.
CASSQAPETGINNEQFF
TGCGCCAGCAGCCAAGCCCCAGAGACAGGGATTAACAATGAGCAGTTCTTC
>TRBD1|TRBJ2-3|TRBV10-3|.
CAIKGQGADSSTDTQYF
TGTGCCATCAAGGGACAGGGGGCCGATTCTAGCACAGATACGCAGTATTTT
>.|TRBJ2-5|TRBV27|.
CASSPNGFQETQYF
TGTGCCAGCAGTCCGAACGGGTTCCAAGAGACCCAGTACTTC
>.|TRBJ2-7|TRBV11-2|.
CASSFGSGQSDEQYF
TGTGCCAGCAGCTTTGGGTCCGGACAATCCGACGAGCAGTACTTC
>.|TRBJ2-7|TRBV6-1|once
CASSSRQLRNEQYF
TGTGCCAGCAGTTCCAGACAGTTGAGGAACGAGCAGTACTTC
>TRBD2|TRBJ2-2|TRBV7-9|.
CSSSYGTMNTGELFF
TGTTCCAGCAGCTACGGGACTATGAACACCGGGGAGCTGTTTTTT
>.|TRBJ2-7|TRBV5-1|.
CASSELLSSYEQYF
TGCGCCAGCAGTGAATTGCTGAGCTCCTACGAGCAGTACTTC
>TRBD2|TRBJ2-5|TRBV7-7|.
CASSLTSGQETQYF
TGTGCCAGCAGCTTAACTAGCGGTCAAGAGACCCAGTACTTC
>.|TRBJ2-4|TRBV6-5|.
CASSSGGGKNSQYF
TGTGCCAGCAGTTCCGGCGGGGGCAAAAACAGTCAGTACTTC
>.|TRBJ1-2|TRBV2|.
CASSERVGYTF
TGTGCCAGCAGTGAACGGGTTGGCTACACCTTC
>TRBD2|TRBJ2-3|TRBV6-1|.
CATLEAGEGTDTQYF
TGTGCCACCCTCGAGGCGGGAGAGGGTACAGATACGCAGTATTTT
>TRBD2|TRBJ2-5|TRBV4-3|.
CASSQEGLAALQETQYF
TGCGCCAGCAGCCAAGAGGGACTAGCCGCTCTACAAGAGACCCAGTACTTC
>.|TRBJ2-1|TRBV5-1|.
CASSLTAGRYNEQFF
TGCGCCAGCAGCTTGACGGCAGGCCGCTACAATGAGCAGTTCTTC
>.|TRBJ1-2|TRBV5-1|.
CASSLRGLNYGYTF
TGCGCCAGCAGCTTAAGAGGGCTTAACTATGGCTACACCTTC
>.|TRBJ2-2|TRBV25-1|.
CASGPGTGELFF
TGTGCCAGCGGGCCAGGCACCGGGGAGCTGTTTTTT
>.|TRBJ1-5|TRBV29-1|.
CSVQINNQPQHF
TGCAGCGTCCAGATAAACAATCAGCCCCAGCATTTT
>TRBD2|TRBJ2-3|TRBV4-1|.
CASSQEATSGSTDTQYF
TGCGCCAGCAGCCAAGAAGCGACTAGCGGTAGCACAGATACGCAGTATTTT
>TRBD1|TRBJ2-7|TRBV7-9|.
CASSEVTGRGSYEQYF
TGTGCCAGCAGCGAAGTGACAGGGAGAGGTTCCTACGAGCAGTACTTC